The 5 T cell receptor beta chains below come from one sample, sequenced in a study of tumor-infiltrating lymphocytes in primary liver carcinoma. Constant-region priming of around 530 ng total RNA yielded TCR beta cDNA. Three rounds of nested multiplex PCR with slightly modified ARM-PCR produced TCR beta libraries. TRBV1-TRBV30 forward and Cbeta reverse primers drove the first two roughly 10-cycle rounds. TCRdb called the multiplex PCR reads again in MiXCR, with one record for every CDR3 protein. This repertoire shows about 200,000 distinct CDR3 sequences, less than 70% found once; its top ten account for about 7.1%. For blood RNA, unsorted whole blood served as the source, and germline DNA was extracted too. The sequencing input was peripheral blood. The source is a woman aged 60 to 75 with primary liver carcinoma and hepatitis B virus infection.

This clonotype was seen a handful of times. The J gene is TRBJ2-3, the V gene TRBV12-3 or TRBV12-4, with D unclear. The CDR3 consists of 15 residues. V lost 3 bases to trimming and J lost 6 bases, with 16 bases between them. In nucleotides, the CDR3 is TGTGCCAGCAGTTTCCGAGGACGCTTCGGGGATACGCAGTATTTT. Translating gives CASSFRGRFGDTQYF.

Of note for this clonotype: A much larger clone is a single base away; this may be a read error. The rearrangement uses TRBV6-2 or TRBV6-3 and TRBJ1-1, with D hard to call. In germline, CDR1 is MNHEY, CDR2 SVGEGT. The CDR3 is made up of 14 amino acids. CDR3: CPSSYSIKNTEAFF. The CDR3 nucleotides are TGTCCCAGCAGTTACTCGATTAAAAACACTGAAGCTTTCTTT.

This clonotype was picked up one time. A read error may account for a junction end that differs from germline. CDR3: CSVVVTDSYNERFF. The CDR3 nucleotides read TGCAGCGTTGTAGTTACTGACTCCTATAATGAGCGGTTCTTC. The V call is TRBV29-1, the J call TRBJ2-1; D unresolved. The germline gives CDR1 SQVTM, CDR2 ANQGSEA. This CDR3 is 14 amino acids long.

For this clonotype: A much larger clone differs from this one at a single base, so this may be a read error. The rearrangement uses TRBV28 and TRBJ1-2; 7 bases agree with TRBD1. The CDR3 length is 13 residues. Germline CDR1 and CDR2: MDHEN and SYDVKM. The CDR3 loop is CACSFFGQEGYTF. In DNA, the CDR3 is TGTGCCTGCAGTTTTTTTGGACAGGAGGGCTACACCTTC.

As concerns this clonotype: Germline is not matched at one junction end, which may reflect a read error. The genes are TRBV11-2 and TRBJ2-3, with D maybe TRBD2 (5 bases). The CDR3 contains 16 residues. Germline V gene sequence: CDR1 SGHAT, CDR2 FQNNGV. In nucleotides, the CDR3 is TGTGTCAGCAGCTTTCTAGCTGGAGATCAAACAGATACGCAGTATTTT. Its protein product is CVSSFLAGDQTDTQYF.